This T cell receptor (beta chain) is drawn from a study of T cells in Graves' hyperthyroidism and ophthalmopathy. TCR beta CDR3 region amplification was performed from RNA transcripts. The TCR CDR3 was amplified in a first-round RT-PCR using the HTBI primer set. TCRdb called the multiplex PCR reads again in MiXCR, with one record for every CDR3 protein. The top ten hold about 45% of the sample, which has roughly 500,000 distinct CDR3 sequences, over 45% seen once. This CDR3 has 13 amino acids. V was clipped by 6 bases and J by 2 bases, with 12 bases between them. Germline V gene lookup returns CDR1 DFQATT and CDR2 SNEGSKA (reference sequence). This clonotype occurred a few times.

The V gene is TRBV20-1, the J gene TRBJ2-3, with unresolved D. The sequence was collected from an adult woman with Graves' disease, either hyperthyroidism or ophthalmopathy (not recorded which). Sample: peripheral blood or thyroid tissue (not recorded which). In DNA form, the CDR3 reads TGCAGTGCGCCGAGGAACCCCACAGATACGCAGTATTTT. It translates to CSAPRNPTDTQYF.